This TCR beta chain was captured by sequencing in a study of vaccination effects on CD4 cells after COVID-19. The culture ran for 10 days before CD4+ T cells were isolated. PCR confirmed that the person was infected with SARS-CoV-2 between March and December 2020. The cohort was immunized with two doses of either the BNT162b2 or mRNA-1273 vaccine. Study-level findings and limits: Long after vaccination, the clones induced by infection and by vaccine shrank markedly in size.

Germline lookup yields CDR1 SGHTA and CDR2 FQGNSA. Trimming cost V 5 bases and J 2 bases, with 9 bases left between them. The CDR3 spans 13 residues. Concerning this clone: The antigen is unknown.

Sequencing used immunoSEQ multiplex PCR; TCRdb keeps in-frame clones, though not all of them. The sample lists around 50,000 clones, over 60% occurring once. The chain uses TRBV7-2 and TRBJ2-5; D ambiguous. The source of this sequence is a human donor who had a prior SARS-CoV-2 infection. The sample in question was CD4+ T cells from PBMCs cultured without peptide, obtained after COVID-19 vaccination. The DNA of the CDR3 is TGTGCCAGCAGCCCGAGACTTCAAGAGACCCAGTACTTC. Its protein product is CASSPRLQETQYF.